This T cell receptor beta chain was sequenced for a study of cytomegalovirus exposure and HLA in healthy donors. Study as a whole: Among the 300 to 400 donors who were genotyped, about 80% fell in the genetic ancestry cluster that is associated with self-reported Caucasian donors. Study-wide results and caveats: Earlier analysis found most TCR beta V segments productive about 87% or about 30% of the time.

Notes on this clone: Antigen unknown. One end of the junction fails to match germline, which may point to a read error.

13 Jbeta primers and 60 Vbeta primers were used for the PCR. The repertoire was sequenced with immunoSEQ multiplex PCR; TCRdb's copy has only in-frame clones and lacks some. The sample shows some 130,000 clones, 65% to 85% of them seen only once. This receptor was obtained from a male donor in good health and CMV-seronegative. Sequences were obtained from PBMCs.

CDR3 nucleotide sequence: TGTGCTAGCAGCCCGCAGGAGGCGAATACGCAGTATTTT. Protein: CASSPQEANTQYF. The genes are TRBV7-7 and TRBJ2-3; maybe TRBD2 (5 bases). Germline CDR1 SSHAT, CDR2 FNYEAQ (reference sequence). The CDR3 sequence is 13 residues long.